Listed here is a single T cell receptor beta chain. The CDR3 covers 12 residues. The V end was cut by 0 bases, the J end by 4 bases, with 3 bases between. CDR1 and CDR2 from the germline V gene are KGHSY and FQNENV. The investigators amplified TCR beta CDR3 regions from RNA transcripts. Researchers ran a first-round RT-PCR on the TCR CDR3 using the HTBI primer set. TCRdb re-called the multiplex PCR reads through MiXCR, storing one row per CDR3 protein. The sample includes over 400,000 distinct CDR3 sequences, roughly 14% of them seen just once. This entry comes from a study of T cells in Graves' hyperthyroidism and ophthalmopathy.

The chain uses TRBV16 and TRBJ1-2; D remains unclear. Sequencing was performed on blood. This TCR derives from a man between 18 and 35 years old with Graves' ophthalmopathy. The CDR3 DNA reads TGTGCCAGCAGCCAATCGAGCTATGGCTACACCTTC. It is translated as CASSQSSYGYTF.